Listed here is a single T cell receptor beta chain. This clone was counted only a few times. No antigen is known for it. Base-call qualities are not available, and no considerably larger clone is one nucleotide away. The entry originates in a study of vaccination effects on CD4 cells after COVID-19 (dated 2022 in TCRdb). Study-wide context: In the ViraFEST assay, PBMC were stimulated with viral peptide pools, and TCR sequencing was then used to find antigen-specific CD4+ T cell clonotypes based on their expansion. Altogether, around ten COVID-19 convalescent patients and several SARS-CoV-2-naive healthy vaccine recipients made up the full study. Across the study, the median time from the second dose to post-vaccine sampling was 72 days (range 14 to 241). Cultures from other donors in the study were sequenced using the Oncomine TCR Beta short-read assay on an Illumina iSeq 100. SARS-CoV-2 spike-specific CD4+ TCR repertoires from before and after mRNA vaccination were compared in COVID-19 convalescent patients and in infection-naive vaccine recipients. Each well held fewer than 2.5 million PBMC cultured in IMDM containing around 5% human AB serum, around 9.3 IU/ml IL-2 and gentamicin, along with about 10 ug/ml peptides. What the study reported, not specific to this receptor: Both infection-induced and vaccine-induced clones contracted markedly at late post-vaccination timepoints, which is consistent with waning T cell responses. In healthy vaccine recipients, vaccine-induced clones were almost all SARS-CoV-2 mono-reactive, with only 1 of 255 being cross-reactive with common cold coronaviruses. The study was limited by a small number of convalescent patients and lacked early post-infection timepoints.

After about 9 days of culture, CD4+ T cells were isolated with the EasySep CD4+ T cell isolation kit. Each participant received two doses of an mRNA SARS-CoV-2 vaccine, either BNT162b2 or mRNA-1273. Healthy vaccine recipients had no prior SARS-CoV-2 infection, confirmed by negative nucleocapsid antibodies before and after vaccination. Half of the culture medium was replaced with fresh IL-2-containing medium on days 3 and 7. Each peptide stimulation condition was cultured in triplicate wells unless otherwise noted. Using Ficoll-Paque Plus gradient centrifugation, PBMC were separated from whole blood and then either used fresh or cryopreserved at -140C. Genomic DNA was extracted from cultured CD4+ T cells with the QIAamp micro DNA kit. The library was made by the immunoSEQ multiplex PCR assay. DNA from the cultured and isolated CD4+ T cells underwent TCR beta CDR3 sequencing. For the original study's pipeline: Non-productive TCR sequences were removed, reads were trimmed to the CDR3 region, and CDR3s of at least 7 amino acids were retained. The MANAFEST web app was used to identify antigen-specific clonotypes by comparing expansion in peptide wells with expansion in reference cultures. To be called positive, a clone needed expansion at FDR<0.05 compared with the reference and with all other wells, an odds ratio greater than 5, and a frequency greater than 0.1% in two replicate wells. A clonotype was called cross-reactive if it was significantly expanded both in SARS-CoV-2 spike wells and in at least one common cold coronavirus spike condition. Levenshtein distance calculated with the stringdist R package was used to assess CDR3 similarity, and unrooted trees were constructed with ape in R 3.6.1. In TCRdb, the immuneACCESS table is reduced to in-frame sequences with V and J assigned. These tables do not hold every clone; where another copy was compared, an unresolved V gene accounts for under half, and the others remain unexplained. V and J calls and clone size are those listed in that table; D and trimming were worked out from the DNA. This sample comprises approximately 30,000 clones, 70% to 75% of them detected only once. About 16% of the sample lies in the top ten.

Reading from cysteine to phenylalanine, the CDR3 counts 14 amino acids. CDR3 DNA is the only sequence kept; it has 42 bases, read in frame from the first base. From a lookup of the germline V gene, CDR1 and CDR2 are SGHRS and YFSETQ. Trimming takes 5 bases from V and 3 bases from J, and the germline ends sit 14 bases apart. The receptor's source is a human donor who received a COVID-19 vaccine. The rearranged segments are TRBV5-1 and TRBJ1-2; a weak D assignment points to TRBD1 (6 bases agree). Sequencing was performed on CD4+ T cells from PBMCs cultured without peptide, taken after COVID-19 vaccination. The CDR3 amino acid sequence is: CASSQGRWDYGYTF. In nucleotide form, the sequence is TGCGCCAGCAGTCAGGGGCGCTGGGACTATGGCTACACCTTC.